These 10 T cell receptor beta chains came from one sample sequenced in a study of blood T cell repertoires in COVID-19. The assay was immunoSEQ multiplex PCR, and TCRdb's table has in-frame clones only and misses some. In the table there are 350,000 to 450,000 clones, about 89% of which are singletons. The specimen was peripheral blood. All receptors come from a middle-aged man with acute or convalescent COVID-19.

This chain links TRBV6-1 with TRBJ1-1; tentative D call: TRBD1 (5 bases). The germline V gene has CDR1 MNHNS and CDR2 SASEGT. This CDR3 is built from 18 residues. Trimming removed 2 bases at V and 4 bases at J, with 23 bases between. This CDR3 reads CASSEIWFGRALFTEAFF. In DNA form, the CDR3 reads TGTGCCAGCAGTGAAATTTGGTTTGGCAGGGCATTGTTCACTGAAGCTTTCTTT.

The chain is built from TRBV10-3 and TRBJ1-5; 8 nucleotides align to TRBD1. CDR1 and CDR2 (germline): ENHRY, SYGVKD. The J segment lost 5 bases and the V segment lost 4 bases, leaving 7 bases of the junction unmatched. The CDR3 consists of 15 residues. The CDR3 region is CAISAGQGPDQPQHF. CDR3 bases: TGTGCCATCAGTGCTGGACAGGGACCAGATCAGCCCCAGCATTTT.

The chain joins TRBV6-2 or TRBV6-3 to TRBJ1-1; D remains ambiguous. The CDR3 has 18 residues. Germline values: CDR1 MNHEY, CDR2 SVGEGT. Deletions cut 0 bases from V and 0 bases from J, with 17 bases between. In DNA form, the CDR3 reads TGTGCCAGCAGTTACTCGGCGGGAAACCCAATCCTGAACACTGAAGCTTTCTTT. As protein: CASSYSAGNPILNTEAFF.

The rearrangement links TRBV27 to TRBJ1-6; 9 bases are shared with TRBD1. This CDR3 spans 15 amino acids. CDR1 and CDR2 from the germline V gene are MNHEY and SMNVEV (reference sequence). V was pared by 6 bases and J by 2 bases, with 2 bases of the junction left unmatched. CDR3 nucleotides: TGTGCCAGCAGCCGACAGGGGGCCTATAATTCACCCCTCCACTTT. This translates into CASSRQGAYNSPLHF.

This clone was detected many times. The chain couples TRBV10-3 to TRBJ2-7, with 8 positions matching TRBD1. Germline loops: CDR1 ENHRY, CDR2 SYGVKD. The length of the CDR3 is 14 residues. V shed 8 bases and J 4 bases; nucleotides not matched to a gene: 10. This CDR3 reads CAISRDRSPYEQYF. The DNA of the CDR3 is TGTGCCATCTCGCGGGACAGGAGTCCTTACGAGCAGTACTTC.

The V call is TRBV6-5, the J call TRBJ1-1, with D perhaps matching TRBD1 (6 bases). The CDR3 loop spans 14 amino acids. The V end lost 4 bases, the J end lost 6 bases, and 15 bases lay between the germline ends. Per germline, CDR1 MNHEY and CDR2 SVGAGI. The CDR3, as DNA: TGTGCCAGCAGTTGGGGGGGGCGCGGCGCTGAAGCTTTCTTT. It specifies CASSWGGRGAEAFF.

The chain carries TRBV7-9 and TRBJ1-4, with 7 positions matching TRBD1. Looked up from germline, CDR1 is SEHNR and CDR2 is FQNEAQ (reference sequence). This CDR3 region has 15 residues. After removal of 5 bases from V and 2 bases from J, the junction contained 5 bases not matched to a gene. The CDR3 coding sequence is TGTGCCAGCAGCCCACCGACAGGGACTAATGAAAAACTGTTTTTT. Translating it yields CASSPPTGTNEKLFF.

This chain joins TRBV4-2 and TRBJ1-5; D possibly corresponds to TRBD1 (6 bases). Germline V CDR1 and CDR2: LGHNA, YNFKEQ. The CDR3 contains 14 residues. V lost 3 bases and J 3 bases, leaving 9 bases between the germline ends. CDR3 in amino acids: CASSQGQVNQPQHF. The CDR3 DNA reads TGTGCCAGCAGCCAGGGACAAGTCAATCAGCCCCAGCATTTT.

There are a few counts of this clone. The rearrangement links TRBV28 to TRBJ1-1; D possibly corresponds to TRBD1 (5 bases). This CDR3 has 17 amino acids. CDR1 and CDR2 (germline): MDHEN, SYDVKM. V lost 7 bases and J lost 2, with 23 bases in between. The CDR3 bases are TGTGCCAGCAACCTAAGGTTGGGGGGACGCCGCAACACTGAAGCTTTCTTT. Amino acid sequence: CASNLRLGGRRNTEAFF. Complete variable domain (other parts from reference TRBV28 and TRBJ1-1): DVKVTQSSRYLVKRTGEKVFLECVQDMDHENMFWYRQDPGLGLRLIYFSYDVKMKEKGDIPEGYSVSREKKERFSLILESASTNQTSMYLCASNLRLGGRRNTEAFFGQGTRLTVV.

CDR3 DNA sequence: TGTGCCACCAGCAGGAACAGGGCCATGAACACTGAAGCTTTCTTT. Translated, it gives CATSRNRAMNTEAFF. V and J are TRBV15 and TRBJ1-1; D might be TRBD1 (6 bases). This CDR3 is 15 amino acids long. With 3 bases removed from V and 0 bases from J, the gap between germline ends came to 11 bases. The germline V gene encodes CDR1 LNHNV and CDR2 YYDKDF (reference sequence).